This is a list of T cell receptor beta chains from one sample in a study of blood T cell repertoires in COVID-19. Clones were sequenced by immunoSEQ multiplex PCR, and TCRdb holds only the in-frame ones, with some missing. Here the sample spans about 390,000 clones, approximately 87% being singletons. Sequenced input: peripheral blood. All receptors come from a woman aged 55-70 years with COVID-19, enrolled during active disease. Each CDR3 is given with its conserved first and last residue. Fields, in order: clone size, CDR3 length, V gene, J gene, D gene, CDR3 protein, CDR3 DNA. A D gene is named only where the DNA matches it firmly. Size values are once, few and many counts, or a class for expanded clones, and some rows have none.

>.|14|TRBV27|TRBJ2-1|.
CASSRGGSYNEQFF
TGTGCCAGCAGTCGGGGTGGCTCCTACAATGAGCAGTTCTTC
>.|17|TRBV15|TRBJ2-2|TRBD1
CATSRDRTGEYTGELFF
TGTGCCACCAGCAGAGATAGGACAGGGGAGTACACCGGGGAGCTGTTTTTT
>once|16|TRBV5-1|TRBJ2-3|.
CASSLGAGSSTDTQYF
TGCGCCAGCAGCTTGGGAGCCGGGTCCAGCACAGATACGCAGTATTTT
>once|14|TRBV5-1|TRBJ1-1|.
CASSLGHMNTEAFF
TGCGCCAGCAGCTTGGGACACATGAACACTGAAGCTTTCTTT
>.|16|TRBV28|TRBJ1-1|TRBD1
CASSPRGQGMNTEAFF
TGTGCCAGCAGTCCTAGGGGACAGGGTATGAACACTGAAGCTTTCTTT
>once|15|TRBV7-2|TRBJ2-1|TRBD2
CASSSDRTSHHEQFF
TGTGCCAGCAGCTCTGACCGGACTAGTCACCATGAGCAGTTCTTC
>.|16|TRBV5-1|TRBJ1-6|TRBD1
CASSQETGRRNSPLHF
TGCGCCAGCAGCCAGGAGACAGGGAGGAGAAATTCACCCCTCCACTTT
>.|14|TRBV7-8|TRBJ1-6|.
CASGQGTSNSPLHF
TGTGCCAGCGGGCAGGGGACGTCTAATTCACCCCTCCACTTT
>.|13|TRBV14|TRBJ2-5|.
CASSHAGLGTQYF
TGTGCCAGCAGCCACGCGGGGTTGGGGACCCAGTACTTC
>.|13|TRBV11-3|TRBJ2-5|TRBD2
CASRSGGRETQYF
TGTGCCAGCAGAAGCGGGGGCCGAGAGACCCAGTACTTC
>once|16|TRBV11-2|TRBJ1-3|TRBD1
CASSINQGASGNTIYF
TGTGCCAGCAGCATAAACCAGGGGGCTTCGGGAAACACCATATATTTT
>.|14|TRBV30|TRBJ1-1|TRBD1
CAWRLTGARTEAFF
TGTGCCTGGAGACTCACAGGGGCGAGGACTGAAGCTTTCTTT
>.|15|TRBV5-4|TRBJ2-2|.
CASSPWTVNTGELFF
TGTGCCAGCAGCCCCTGGACAGTTAACACCGGGGAGCTGTTTTTT
>.|12|TRBV2|TRBJ2-3|.
CASRTTSDTQYF
TGTGCCAGCAGGACGACATCGGATACGCAGTATTTT
>.|12|TRBV5-1|TRBJ1-2|.
CASREQLYGYTF
TGCGCCAGCAGGGAACAGCTCTATGGCTACACCTTC
>.|17|TRBV19|TRBJ1-2|.
CASSSPWTATPNYGYTF
TGTGCCAGTAGTTCCCCATGGACAGCGACACCTAACTATGGCTACACCTTC
>.|15|TRBV2|TRBJ2-3|.
CASSEDRVRTDTQYF
TGTGCCAGCAGTGAAGACAGGGTGAGGACAGATACGCAGTATTTT
>.|18|TRBV4-2|TRBJ1-2|.
CASSQDVVQGVVNYGYTF
TGTGCCAGCAGCCAAGATGTCGTCCAGGGCGTAGTTAACTATGGCTACACCTTC
>.|16|TRBV5-1|TRBJ2-2|TRBD1
CASSLGTGGFTGELFF
TGCGCCAGCAGCTTAGGGACAGGGGGCTTCACCGGGGAGCTGTTTTTT
>once|13|TRBV19|TRBJ1-1|TRBD1
CASTLRGQVAAFF
TGTGCCAGTACTTTGAGGGGGCAGGTAGCGGCTTTCTTT